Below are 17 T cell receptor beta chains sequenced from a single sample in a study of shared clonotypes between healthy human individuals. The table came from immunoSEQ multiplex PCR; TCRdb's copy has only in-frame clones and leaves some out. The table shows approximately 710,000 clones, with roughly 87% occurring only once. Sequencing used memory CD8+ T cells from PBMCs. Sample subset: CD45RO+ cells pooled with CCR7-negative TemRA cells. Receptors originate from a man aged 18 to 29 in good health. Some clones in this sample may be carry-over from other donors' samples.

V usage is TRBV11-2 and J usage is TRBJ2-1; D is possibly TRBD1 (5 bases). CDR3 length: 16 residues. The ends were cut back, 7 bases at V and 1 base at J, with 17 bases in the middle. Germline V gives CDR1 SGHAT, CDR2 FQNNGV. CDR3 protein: CASTHLEGDSYNEQFF. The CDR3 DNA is TGTGCCAGCACTCATCTAGAAGGGGATTCCTACAATGAGCAGTTCTTC.

The CDR3 DNA follows: TGTGCCAGCAGCCCCCACCCGGGACAGGGCACAGATACGCAGTATTTT. Translation: CASSPHPGQGTDTQYF. The gene calls are TRBV7-9 and TRBJ2-3; 8 nucleotides agree with TRBD1. The trim removed 5 bases at V and 1 base at J, leaving 8 bases unmatched. Germline-derived CDR1 and CDR2 are SEHNR and FQNEAQ (reference sequence). The CDR3 is 16 amino acids.

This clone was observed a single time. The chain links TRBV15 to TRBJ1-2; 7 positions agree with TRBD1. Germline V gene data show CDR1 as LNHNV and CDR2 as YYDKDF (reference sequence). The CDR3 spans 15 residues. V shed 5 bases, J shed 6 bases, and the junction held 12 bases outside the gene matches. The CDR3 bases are TGTGCCACCAGCGGATTGGCACAGGGGATCGATGGCTACACCTTC. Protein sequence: CATSGLAQGIDGYTF. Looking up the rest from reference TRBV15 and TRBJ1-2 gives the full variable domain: DAMVIQNPRYQVTQFGKPVTLSCSQTLNHNVMYWYQQKSSQAPKLLFHYYDKDFNNEADTPDNFQSRRPNTSFCFLDIRSPGLGDTAMYLCATSGLAQGIDGYTFGSGTRLTVV.

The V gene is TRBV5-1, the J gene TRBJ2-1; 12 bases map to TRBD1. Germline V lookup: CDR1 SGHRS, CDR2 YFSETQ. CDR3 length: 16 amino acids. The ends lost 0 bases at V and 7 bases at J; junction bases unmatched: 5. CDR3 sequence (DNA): TGCGCCAGCAGCTTGGGTGGGACAGGGGGCGGAAATGAGCAGTTCTTC. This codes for CASSLGGTGGGNEQFF.

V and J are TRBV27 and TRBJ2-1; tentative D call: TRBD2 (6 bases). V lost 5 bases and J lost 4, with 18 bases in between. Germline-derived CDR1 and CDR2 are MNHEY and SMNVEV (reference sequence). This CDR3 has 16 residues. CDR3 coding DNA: TGTGCCAGCAGTCTCGGCGCCGGGACTGAGTACAATGAGCAGTTCTTC. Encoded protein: CASSLGAGTEYNEQFF.

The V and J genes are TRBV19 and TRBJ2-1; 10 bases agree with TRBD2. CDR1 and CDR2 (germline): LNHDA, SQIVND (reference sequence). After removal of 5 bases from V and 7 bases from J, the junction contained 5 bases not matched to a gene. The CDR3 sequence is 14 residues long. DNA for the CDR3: TGTGCCAGTAGTTGGTCTAGCGGGAGAAATGAGCAGTTCTTC. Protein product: CASSWSSGRNEQFF.

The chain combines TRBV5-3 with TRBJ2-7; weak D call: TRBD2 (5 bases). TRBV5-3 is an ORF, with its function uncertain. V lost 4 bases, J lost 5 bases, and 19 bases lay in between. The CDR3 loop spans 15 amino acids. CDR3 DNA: TGTGCCAGAAGCCTAGAGGGAGTGTTTCCCCACGAGCAGTACTTC. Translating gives CARSLEGVFPHEQYF.

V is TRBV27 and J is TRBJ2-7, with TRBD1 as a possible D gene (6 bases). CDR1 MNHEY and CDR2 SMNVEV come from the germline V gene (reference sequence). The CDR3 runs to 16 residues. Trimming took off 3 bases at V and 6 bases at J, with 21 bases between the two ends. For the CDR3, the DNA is TGTGCCAGCAGTTTTTTAGCGTCACAGGGAGTGGTCGAGCAGTACTTC. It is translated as CASSFLASQGVVEQYF.

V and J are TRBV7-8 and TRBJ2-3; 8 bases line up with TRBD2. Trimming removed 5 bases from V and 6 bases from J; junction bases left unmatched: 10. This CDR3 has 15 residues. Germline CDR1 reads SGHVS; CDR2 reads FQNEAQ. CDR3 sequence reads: CASSLSGSLTDTQYF. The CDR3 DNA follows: TGTGCCAGCAGCCTCAGCGGGAGTCTTACCGATACGCAGTATTTT.

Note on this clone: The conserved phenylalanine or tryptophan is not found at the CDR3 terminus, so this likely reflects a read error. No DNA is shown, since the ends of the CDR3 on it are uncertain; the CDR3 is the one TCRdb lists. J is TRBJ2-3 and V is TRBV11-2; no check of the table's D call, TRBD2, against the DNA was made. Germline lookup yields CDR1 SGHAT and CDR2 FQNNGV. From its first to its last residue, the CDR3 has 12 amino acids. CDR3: CASSLPTSGPIV.

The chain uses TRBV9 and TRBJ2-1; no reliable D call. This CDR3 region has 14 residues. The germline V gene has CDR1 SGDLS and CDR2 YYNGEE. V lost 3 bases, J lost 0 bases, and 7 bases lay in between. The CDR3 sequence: CASSEQSSYNEQFF. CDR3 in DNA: TGTGCCAGCAGCGAACAGAGCTCCTACAATGAGCAGTTCTTC.

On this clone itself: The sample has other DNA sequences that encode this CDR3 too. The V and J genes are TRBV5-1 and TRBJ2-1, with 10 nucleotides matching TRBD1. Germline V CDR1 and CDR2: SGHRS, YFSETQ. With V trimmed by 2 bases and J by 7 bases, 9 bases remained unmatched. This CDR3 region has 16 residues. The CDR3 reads CASSFPGQGDPNEQFF. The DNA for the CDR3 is TGCGCCAGCAGCTTCCCCGGACAGGGGGACCCTAATGAGCAGTTCTTC.

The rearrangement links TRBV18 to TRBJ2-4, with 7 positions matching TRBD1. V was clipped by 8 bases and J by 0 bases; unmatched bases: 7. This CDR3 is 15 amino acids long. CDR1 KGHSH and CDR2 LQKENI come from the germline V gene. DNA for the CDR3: TGTGCCAGCCAGTCCGGGACAGAAGCCAAAAACATTCAGTACTTC. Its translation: CASQSGTEAKNIQYF.

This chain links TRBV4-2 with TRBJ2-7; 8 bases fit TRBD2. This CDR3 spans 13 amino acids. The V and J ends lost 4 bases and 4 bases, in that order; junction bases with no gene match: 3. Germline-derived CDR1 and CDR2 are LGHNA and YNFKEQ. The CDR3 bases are TGTGCCAGCAGCCCCGGACTAGCTTACGAGCAGTACTTC. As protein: CASSPGLAYEQYF.

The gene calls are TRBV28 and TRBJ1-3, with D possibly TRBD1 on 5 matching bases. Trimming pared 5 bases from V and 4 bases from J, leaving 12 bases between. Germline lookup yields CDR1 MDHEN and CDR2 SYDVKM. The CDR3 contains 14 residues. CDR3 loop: CASSPWGEGNTIYF. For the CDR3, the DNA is TGTGCCAGCAGTCCATGGGGGGAGGGAAACACCATATATTTT.

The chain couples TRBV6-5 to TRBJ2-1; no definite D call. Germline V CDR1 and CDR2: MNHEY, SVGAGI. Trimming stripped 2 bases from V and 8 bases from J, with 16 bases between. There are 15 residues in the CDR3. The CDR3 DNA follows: TGTGCCAGCAGTTACGGTCGGTCCTTTGGCCATGAGCAGTTCTTC. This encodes CASSYGRSFGHEQFF.

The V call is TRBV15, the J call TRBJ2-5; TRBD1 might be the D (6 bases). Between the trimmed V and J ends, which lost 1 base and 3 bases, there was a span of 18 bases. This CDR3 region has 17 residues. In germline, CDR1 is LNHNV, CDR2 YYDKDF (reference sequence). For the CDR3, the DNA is TGTGCCACCAGCAGAGTGCCTTGGGATCAGGGGAAAGAGACCCAGTACTTC. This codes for CATSRVPWDQGKETQYF.